This T cell receptor beta chain stems from a study of OX40 agonist ivuxolimab in advanced cancers. Profiling relied on immunoSEQ multiplex PCR, and the TCRdb table lists in-frame clones only, not all of them. The table lists tens of thousands of clones, around nine tenths of them singletons. With V trimmed by 4 bases and J by 7 bases, 18 bases remained unmatched. Germline CDR1 SGHRS, CDR2 YFSETQ. The CDR3 sequence is 18 residues long. The receptor was derived from an adult with an advanced solid tumor such as melanoma, head and neck, liver or kidney cancer. The V and J genes are TRBV5-1 and TRBJ1-4, with TRBD1 matching 8 bases. The specimen comprised CD4+ or CD8+ T cells sorted from blood, sampled in a trial of the OX40 agonist ivuxolimab. DNA for the CDR3: TGCGCCAGCAGCCCAACTGTCGGGCAGGGGGCGCTCAGTGAAAAACTGTTTTTT. Translating gives CASSPTVGQGALSEKLFF.